This T cell receptor beta chain was observed in a study of T cell repertoires in cytomegalovirus infection. In the study overall: Public signatures in TCR beta pointed to CMV infection and matching HLA type. Whole-study results and caveats: HLA-C-restricted CMV clonotypes gave the most frequent clonotype in two of eight donors. The study identified carriers of CMV plus the relevant HLA from cumulative public TCR beta family frequency.

MiXCR, applied by TCRdb to the reads, yields one record per CDR3 protein. The sample shows more than 350,000 distinct CDR3 sequences, approximately 30% of them seen only once. Germline V gene lookup returns CDR1 SGHTA and CDR2 FQGNSA. The V segment lost 4 bases and the J segment 3 bases; nucleotides outside the gene matches: 15. The CDR3 is 18 residues long. This clonotype was recorded at least ten times. What it binds is not known. Sequencing input: PBMCs. The chain combines TRBV7-2 with TRBJ2-3, with 8 bases that match TRBD2. This sequence originates from a human donor in good health (CMV status not recorded). Some clones in this sample may be carry-over from other donors' samples. The CDR3 here is CASSSTRKVAGRTDTQYF. CDR3 nucleotides: TGTGCCAGCAGCTCCACGCGAAAGGTAGCGGGGAGGACAGATACGCAGTATTTT.